This T cell receptor (beta chain) comes out of a study of response to subunit inactivated influenza vaccine. Findings and caveats of the study: Authors proposed each seasonal influenza vaccination draws in few new T cells.

J was trimmed by 1 base and V by 4 bases; bases with no gene match: 6. The CDR3 runs to 16 residues. Germline V gene data show CDR1 as LGHDT and CDR2 as YNNKEL (reference sequence). TCRdb itself ran the RT-PCR reads through MiXCR, one entry per CDR3 protein. The sample contains 300,000 to 350,000 distinct CDR3 sequences, 21% of which appear only once. A remark on this clonotype: Its target is unknown.

The material sequenced was PBMCs from blood, taken 21 months after vaccination. The receptor's source is a man in his fifties or sixties who received an inactivated influenza vaccine. The chain carries TRBV3-1 and TRBJ2-2, with 7 bases that match TRBD2. The DNA of the CDR3 is TGTGCCAGCAGCCCCACTAGCGAACGGAACACCGGGGAGCTGTTTTTT. It yields the protein CASSPTSERNTGELFF.